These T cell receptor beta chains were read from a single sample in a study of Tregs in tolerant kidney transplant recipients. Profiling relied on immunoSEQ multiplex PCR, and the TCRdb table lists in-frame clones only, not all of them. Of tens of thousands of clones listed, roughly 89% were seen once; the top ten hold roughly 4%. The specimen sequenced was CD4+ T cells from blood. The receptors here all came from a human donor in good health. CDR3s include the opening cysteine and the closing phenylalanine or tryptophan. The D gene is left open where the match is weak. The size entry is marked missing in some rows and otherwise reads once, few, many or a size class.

cdr3_aa: CASSKGRESNEQFF
cdr3_nt: TGTGCCAGCAGCAAGGGGAGGGAGAGCAATGAGCAGTTCTTC
clone_size: .
v_call: TRBV21-1
j_call: TRBJ2-1
d_call: .

cdr3_aa: CASSSIAVSGSYNEQFF
cdr3_nt: TGTGCCAGCAGCTCTATAGCGGTCTCGGGGTCCTACAATGAGCAGTTCTTC
clone_size: .
v_call: TRBV11-2
j_call: TRBJ2-1
d_call: .

cdr3_aa: CSVSRKGGNGYEQYF
cdr3_nt: TGCAGCGTGAGCAGGAAGGGGGGAAACGGATACGAGCAGTACTTC
clone_size: .
v_call: TRBV29-1
j_call: TRBJ2-7
d_call: .

cdr3_aa: CASSHAPGRPGYNEQFF
cdr3_nt: TGTGCCAGCAGCCATGCACCCGGGAGGCCAGGTTACAATGAGCAGTTCTTC
clone_size: .
v_call: TRBV14
j_call: TRBJ2-1
d_call: TRBD2

cdr3_aa: CASSLARGDGYTF
cdr3_nt: TGCGCCAGCAGCTTGGCCCGGGGGGATGGCTACACCTTC
clone_size: .
v_call: TRBV5-1
j_call: TRBJ1-2
d_call: .

cdr3_aa: CASSPRRADTQYF
cdr3_nt: TGTGCCAGCTCACCCAGACGGGCAGATACGCAGTATTTT
clone_size: .
v_call: TRBV18
j_call: TRBJ2-3
d_call: .

cdr3_aa: CASSEGQGLQPQHF
cdr3_nt: TGTGCCAGCAGTGAGGGACAGGGATTGCAGCCCCAGCATTTT
clone_size: .
v_call: TRBV6-1
j_call: TRBJ1-5
d_call: TRBD1

cdr3_aa: CASREQRRVYEQYF
cdr3_nt: TGTGCCAGCAGGGAGCAGCGGAGGGTATACGAGCAGTACTTC
clone_size: few
v_call: TRBV2
j_call: TRBJ2-7
d_call: .

cdr3_aa: CASSRGPGNEQFF
cdr3_nt: TGTGCCAGCAGCCGTGGGCCGGGCAATGAGCAGTTCTTC
clone_size: .
v_call: TRBV7-2
j_call: TRBJ2-1
d_call: .

cdr3_aa: CASSLDLGTEAFF
cdr3_nt: TGTGCCAGCAGCTTAGATTTGGGCACTGAAGCTTTCTTT
clone_size: .
v_call: TRBV7-2
j_call: TRBJ1-1
d_call: .

cdr3_aa: CASSLGSHRGGYEQYF
cdr3_nt: TGTGCCAGCAGCTTAGGATCCCACAGGGGGGGATACGAGCAGTACTTC
clone_size: .
v_call: TRBV11-2
j_call: TRBJ2-7
d_call: .

cdr3_aa: CAWVKLRSSVNTEAFF
cdr3_nt: TGTGCCTGGGTCAAGTTGCGGTCGTCAGTGAACACTGAAGCTTTCTTT
clone_size: .
v_call: TRBV30
j_call: TRBJ1-1
d_call: .

cdr3_aa: CASSPWAGQDNEQFF
cdr3_nt: TGTGCCAGCAGCCCTTGGGCAGGCCAGGATAATGAGCAGTTCTTC
clone_size: .
v_call: TRBV7-2
j_call: TRBJ2-1
d_call: .

cdr3_aa: CASSPRGRNTEAFF
cdr3_nt: TGTGCCAGTAGTCCCCGGGGCAGGAACACTGAAGCTTTCTTT
clone_size: .
v_call: TRBV19
j_call: TRBJ1-1
d_call: .

cdr3_aa: CASRRGTGGVYEQYF
cdr3_nt: TGTGCCAGCAGGAGGGGGACAGGGGGCGTGTATGAGCAGTACTTC
clone_size: once
v_call: TRBV6-1
j_call: TRBJ2-7
d_call: TRBD1

cdr3_aa: CASSLVPSGANVLTF
cdr3_nt: TGTGCCAGCAGCTTGGTTCCATCTGGGGCCAACGTCCTGACTTTC
clone_size: .
v_call: TRBV5-6
j_call: TRBJ2-6
d_call: .

cdr3_aa: CASSPGEKTQYF
cdr3_nt: TGTGCCAGCTCACCCGGGGAGAAGACCCAGTACTTC
clone_size: .
v_call: TRBV18
j_call: TRBJ2-5
d_call: .